This T cell receptor beta chain was retrieved from a study of response to subunit inactivated influenza vaccine. Study conclusions and caveats: Each seasonal influenza vaccination recruits few new T cells, the authors suggested.

MiXCR was run by TCRdb on the RT-PCR reads, yielding one entry per CDR3 protein. This sample has under 550,000 distinct CDR3 sequences, with around 7.7% found just once. This clonotype has a count of ten or more. Its target is unknown. The CDR3 spans 18 residues. Germline CDR1 is MNHEY and CDR2 is SMNVEV (reference sequence). V lost 1 base and J lost 4, with 22 bases in between. The receptor was derived from a man aged 50-75 years who received an inactivated influenza vaccine. The rearrangement uses TRBV27 and TRBJ1-1; tentative D call: TRBD1 (6 bases). Sequences were derived from PBMCs from blood, sampled around 2 years after vaccination. The CDR3 loop is CASSLFFAGGNPPTEAFF. The CDR3, as DNA: TGTGCCAGCAGTTTATTTTTTGCTGGGGGCAACCCTCCCACTGAAGCTTTCTTT.